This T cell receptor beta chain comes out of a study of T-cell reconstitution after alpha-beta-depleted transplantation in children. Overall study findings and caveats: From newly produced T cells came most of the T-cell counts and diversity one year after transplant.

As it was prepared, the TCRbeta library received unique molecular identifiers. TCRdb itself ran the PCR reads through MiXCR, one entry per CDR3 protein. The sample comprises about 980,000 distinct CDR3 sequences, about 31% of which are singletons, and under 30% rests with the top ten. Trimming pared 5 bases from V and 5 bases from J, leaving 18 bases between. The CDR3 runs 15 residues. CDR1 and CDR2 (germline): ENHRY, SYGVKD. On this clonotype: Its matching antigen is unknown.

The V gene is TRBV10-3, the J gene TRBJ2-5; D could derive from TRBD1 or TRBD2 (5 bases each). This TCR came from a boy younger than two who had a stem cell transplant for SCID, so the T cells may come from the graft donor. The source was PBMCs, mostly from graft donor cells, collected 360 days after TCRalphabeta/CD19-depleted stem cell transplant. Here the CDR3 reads CAISFGPGSRETQYF. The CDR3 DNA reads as TGTGCCATCAGTTTTGGACCAGGGAGTCGGGAGACCCAGTACTTC.